This T cell receptor (beta chain) was obtained from a study of shared clonotypes between healthy human individuals. Across the whole study: Per-donor plates numbered three CD4 naive, three CD4 memory, two CD8 naive and one CD8 memory. Whole-study findings and limits: The sampled material consisted only of blood, and tissue repertoires are likely to differ. As a rule, naive subsets had a larger estimated richness than memory subsets. Four donors held 5% to 5.5% of naive CD4 clonotypes in common.

CDR3 length: 17 residues. Germline V gene sequence: CDR1 LGHNA, CDR2 YSLEER. Sequencing used immunoSEQ multiplex PCR; TCRdb keeps in-frame clones, though not all of them. The table records approximately 1,000,000 clones, approximately 80% of them present only once. Of note for this clone: The antigen is unknown. The junction shows a germline mismatch at one end, possibly a read error.

What was sequenced was memory CD4+ T cells from PBMCs. Regarding subset: CD45RA-negative fraction. This clonotype originated in a man younger than 30 in good health. Some clones in this sample may be carry-over from other donors' samples. The chain uses TRBV4-3 and TRBJ1-1, with a possible D match to TRBD1 (5 bases). The CDR3 sequence is CASSQDIFGGENPEAFF. The DNA for the CDR3 is TGCGCCAGCAGCCAAGATATTTTCGGGGGGGAGAACCCTGAAGCTTTCTTT.